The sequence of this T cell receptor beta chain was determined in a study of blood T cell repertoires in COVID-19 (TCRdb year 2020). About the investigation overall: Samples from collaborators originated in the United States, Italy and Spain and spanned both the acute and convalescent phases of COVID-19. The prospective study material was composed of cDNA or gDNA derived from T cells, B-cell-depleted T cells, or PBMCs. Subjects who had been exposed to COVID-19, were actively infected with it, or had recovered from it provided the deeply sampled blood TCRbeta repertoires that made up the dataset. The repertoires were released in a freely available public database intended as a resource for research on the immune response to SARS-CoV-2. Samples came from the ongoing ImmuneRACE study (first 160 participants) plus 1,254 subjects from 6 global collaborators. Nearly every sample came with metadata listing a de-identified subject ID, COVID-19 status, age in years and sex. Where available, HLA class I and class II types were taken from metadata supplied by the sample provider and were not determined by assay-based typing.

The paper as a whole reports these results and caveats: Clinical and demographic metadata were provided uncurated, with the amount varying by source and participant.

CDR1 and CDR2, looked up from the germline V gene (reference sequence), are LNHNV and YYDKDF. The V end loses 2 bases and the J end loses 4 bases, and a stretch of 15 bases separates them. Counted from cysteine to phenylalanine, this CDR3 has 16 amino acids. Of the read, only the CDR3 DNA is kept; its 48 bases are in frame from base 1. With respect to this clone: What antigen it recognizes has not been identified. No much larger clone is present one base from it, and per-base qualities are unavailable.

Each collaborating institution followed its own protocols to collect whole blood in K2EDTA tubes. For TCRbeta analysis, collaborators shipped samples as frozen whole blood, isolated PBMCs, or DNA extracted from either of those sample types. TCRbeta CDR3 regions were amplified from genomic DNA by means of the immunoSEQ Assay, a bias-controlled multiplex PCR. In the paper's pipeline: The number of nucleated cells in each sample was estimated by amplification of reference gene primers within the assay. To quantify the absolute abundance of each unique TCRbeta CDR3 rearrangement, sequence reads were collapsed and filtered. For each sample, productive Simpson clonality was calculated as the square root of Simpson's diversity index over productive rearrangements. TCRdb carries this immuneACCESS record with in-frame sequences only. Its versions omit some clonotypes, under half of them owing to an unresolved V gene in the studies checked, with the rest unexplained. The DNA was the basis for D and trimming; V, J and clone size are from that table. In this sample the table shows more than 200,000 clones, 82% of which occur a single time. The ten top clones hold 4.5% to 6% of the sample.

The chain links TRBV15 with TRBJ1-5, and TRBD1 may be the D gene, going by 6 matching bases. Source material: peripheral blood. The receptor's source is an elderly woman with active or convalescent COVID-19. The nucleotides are TGTGCCACCAGCAGAACGAGGACAGAGGTGAATCAGCCCCAGCATTTT. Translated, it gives CATSRTRTEVNQPQHF. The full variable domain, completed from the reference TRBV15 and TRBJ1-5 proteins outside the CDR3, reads DAMVIQNPRYQVTQFGKPVTLSCSQTLNHNVMYWYQQKSSQAPKLLFHYYDKDFNNEADTPDNFQSRRPNTSFCFLDIRSPGLGDTAMYLCATSRTRTEVNQPQHFGDGTRLSIL.